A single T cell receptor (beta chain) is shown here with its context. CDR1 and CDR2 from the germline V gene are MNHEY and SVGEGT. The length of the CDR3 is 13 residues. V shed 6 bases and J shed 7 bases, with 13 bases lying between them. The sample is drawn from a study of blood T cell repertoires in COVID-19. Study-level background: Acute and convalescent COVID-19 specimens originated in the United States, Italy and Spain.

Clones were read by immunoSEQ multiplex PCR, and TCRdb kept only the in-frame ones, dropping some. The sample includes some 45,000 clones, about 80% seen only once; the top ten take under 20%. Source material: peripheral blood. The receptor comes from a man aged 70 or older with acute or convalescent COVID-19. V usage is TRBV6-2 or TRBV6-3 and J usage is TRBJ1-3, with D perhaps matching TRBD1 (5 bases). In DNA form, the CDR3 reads TGTGCCAGCAGCCCGGGAGGGGTGAACACCATATATTTT. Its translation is CASSPGGVNTIYF.